These T cell receptor beta chains were read from a single sample in a study of beta chain features in type 1 diabetes. The assay was immunoSEQ multiplex PCR, and TCRdb's table has in-frame clones only and misses some. The sample has about 160,000 clones; around 8.6% are singletons. Material for sequencing was central memory CD4+ T cells from blood. These TCRs come from a woman between 18 and 29 years old with type 1 diabetes. Each CDR3 is given with its conserved first and last residue.

TRBJ1-1,13,TRBV27,CASQGQLNTEAFF
TRBJ1-2,13,TRBV10-3,CAISDNRVLGYTF
TRBJ2-7,12,TRBV2,CASSGGTVEQYF
TRBJ2-7,15,TRBV14,CASSHLGSKNYEQYF
TRBJ1-1,11,TRBV6-6,CASTRNTEAFF
TRBJ2-2,15,TRBV7-9,CASSPPGANTGELFF
TRBJ1-1,13,TRBV4-3,CASSQAQRTEAFF
TRBJ2-7,12,TRBV10-3,CAISEQGYEQYF
TRBJ2-3,16,TRBV7-9,CASSPDSGRGTDTQYF
TRBJ1-5,13,TRBV6-5,CASSQQANQPQHF
TRBJ2-1,14,TRBV7-2,CASRTGSSYNEQFF
TRBJ2-1,18,TRBV7-2,CASSLVLAGARFYNEQFF
TRBJ2-3,13,TRBV7-7,CASSRDSTDTQYF
TRBJ1-4,15,TRBV7-2,CASSFSTGSSEKLFF
TRBJ2-6,14,TRBV5-1,CASSLRSGANVLTF
TRBJ1-5,15,TRBV2,CASSKGTGGNQPQHF
TRBJ2-1,12,TRBV19,CASSPVSDEQFF
TRBJ2-2,13,TRBV29-1,CSVDDRDTGELFF
TRBJ1-1,15,TRBV4-3,CASSQETPGHTEAFF
TRBJ2-3,16,TRBV29-1,CSVVGPVDGSTDTQYF
TRBJ2-4,18,TRBV23-1,CASRGWAGGLGGKNIQYF
TRBJ2-3,13,TRBV14,CASSHSGGNTQYF
TRBJ2-7,15,TRBV19,CASSTQLASSYEQYF
TRBJ2-7,14,TRBV27,CASSLGTKGYEQYF
TRBJ1-5,13,TRBV11-2,CASSPPGGQPQHF
TRBJ2-3,15,TRBV6-1,CASSVGLANTDTQYF
TRBJ1-4,13,TRBV5-6,CASSLQFNEKLFF
TRBJ1-1,13,TRBV6-5,CASRPTGNTEAFF
TRBJ1-1,13,TRBV28,CASSFRGGLKAFF
TRBJ2-7,17,TRBV4-3,CASSQDSRREFSYEQYF
TRBJ1-1,15,TRBV18,CASSPPGWGDTEAFF
TRBJ1-6,14,TRBV19,CASSIGGSGSPLHF
TRBJ2-7,20,TRBV28,CASSFIGTGVPKRSSYEQYF
TRBJ1-1,12,TRBV9,CASSQMNTEAFF
TRBJ2-1,14,TRBV19,CASSIEARVGEQFF
TRBJ1-6,15,TRBV5-1,CASSRREGKYSPLHF
TRBJ2-4,15,TRBV19,CASSRTAVAKNIQYF
TRBJ2-3,14,TRBV5-1,CASSPGLLTDTQYF
TRBJ2-7,14,TRBV5-1,CASSLPRDSLEQYF
TRBJ2-7,17,TRBV5-1,CASSLSQAPQSSYEQYF
TRBJ2-7,14,TRBV10-3,CAISGLAGGYEQYF
TRBJ2-1,12,TRBV5-4,CASSLGEGEQFF
TRBJ1-3,15,TRBV7-9,CASSLQGASGNTIYF